The present TCR beta chain was sequenced within a study of blood T cell repertoires in COVID-19. Study as a whole: Acute and convalescent COVID-19 specimens originated in the United States, Italy and Spain.

Germline CDR1 is SNHLY and CDR2 is FYNNEI. Unmatched junction bases numbered 4, after V lost 7 bases and J lost 2 bases. This CDR3 comprises 13 residues. Authors' processing steps: How many nucleated cells were present was estimated from reference gene primer amplification. Assay: immunoSEQ multiplex PCR; the TCRdb copy retains only in-frame clones and omits some. From that table come the V and J calls and clone size; the DNA was used to work out D and trimming. The sample lists 130,000 to 150,000 clones, around 83% seen once, with 5.5% to 7.5% in the top ten. The source is a woman aged 50 to 65 who had been exposed to COVID-19. V is TRBV2 and J is TRBJ1-1; 7 positions match TRBD1. The sequenced material came from PBMCs or T cells enriched from blood (not recorded which). CDR3 nucleotides: TGTGCCAGCACCCGGGACAGAAACACTGAAGCTTTCTTT. Amino acids: CASTRDRNTEAFF.